The T cell receptor beta chain under discussion was sequenced for a study of blood T cells in healthy people across ages. In germline, CDR1 is SNHLY, CDR2 FYNNEI. The CDR3 contains 14 residues. Aged about 6 to 95, donors were systemically healthy Caucasians from Russia. For the second PCR, which ran for roughly 6 to 12 cycles, a sample-barcoded 5' primer and a J-beta primer mix were used. TCRdb re-called the 5' RACE reads with MiXCR, one entry per CDR3 protein. The table shows about 1.6 million distinct CDR3 sequences, with almost 35% occurring only once. This clonotype was seen a handful of times. One end of the junction does not line up with germline, which may come from a read error.

The clonotype comes from a woman aged 30 to 39 in good health. The sample comprised blood. This sequence joins TRBV2 and TRBJ1-2, with TRBD1 matching over 10 bases. The chain's CDR3 is CASSDRGRNYGYTF. The CDR3 DNA sequence: TGCGCCAGCAGTGACAGGGGGCGGAACTATGGCTACACCTTC. The full variable domain, its missing parts supplied by reference TRBV2 and TRBJ1-2, is EPEVTQTPSHQVTQMGQEVILRCVPISNHLYFYWYRQILGQKVEFLVSFYNNEISEKSEIFDDQFSVERPDGSNFTLKIRSTKLEDSAMYFCASSDRGRNYGYTFGSGTRLTVV.